These T cell receptor beta chains were read from a single sample in a study of STAT5B mutations in CD4+ large granular lymphocyte leukemia. Clones were read by immunoSEQ multiplex PCR, and TCRdb kept only the in-frame ones, dropping some. Among roughly 48,000 clones, under 80% were seen once, and the ten largest hold approximately 1.4%. The sample consisted of CD4+ T cells from blood buffy coats. The receptors were gathered from a human donor in good health. Each CDR3 is given with its conserved first and last residue. The D gene is left open where the match is weak. The size of a clone is reported for some rows only, either as once, few or many, or as a class for expanded clones.

V gene	D gene	clone size	J gene	CDR3 DNA	CDR3 protein
TRBV7-3	TRBD1	few	TRBJ2-5	TGTGCCAGCAGCTTAATGGGTGACAGGGGGAACCAAGAGACCCAGTACTTC	CASSLMGDRGNQETQYF
TRBV29-1	NA	NA	TRBJ2-3	TGCAGCGTTGATCAGGGGGGCGCAGATACGCAGTATTTT	CSVDQGGADTQYF
TRBV6-5	NA	NA	TRBJ2-5	TGTGCCAGCAGTTACCAAGGACGGGTCCAAAAGACCCAGTACTTC	CASSYQGRVQKTQYF
TRBV2	TRBD1	once	TRBJ1-5	TGTGCCAGCAGTGATCAGGGGGACCAGCCCCAGCATTTT	CASSDQGDQPQHF
TRBV15	TRBD2	NA	TRBJ2-5	TGTGCCACCAGCAGAGAGGGACTACAAGAGACCCAGTACTTC	CATSREGLQETQYF
TRBV5-1	NA	NA	TRBJ2-2	TGCGCCAGCAGCTATAGGACGGAGACCGGGGAGCTGTTTTTT	CASSYRTETGELFF
TRBV7-2	TRBD1	NA	TRBJ1-4	TGTGCCAGCAGCGTACAGGGGTATTTAGGGGAAAAACTGTTTTTT	CASSVQGYLGEKLFF
TRBV19	NA	few	TRBJ2-1	TGTGCCAGTAGTATCGGGTCGGGCCAGATCAGCTCCTACAATGAGCAGTTCTTC	CASSIGSGQISSYNEQFF
TRBV5-1	NA	NA	TRBJ2-2	TGCGCCAGCAGCTTGGAGGCAGGGGATCCCCCCGGGGAGCTGTTTTTT	CASSLEAGDPPGELFF
TRBV19	NA	NA	TRBJ1-4	TGTGCCAGTAGTATCGGCGGAAATGAAAAACTGTTTTTT	CASSIGGNEKLFF
TRBV2	TRBD1	NA	TRBJ2-3	TGTGCCAGCAGTGGGGACAGGGGATCAGATACGCAGTATTTT	CASSGDRGSDTQYF
TRBV19	NA	NA	TRBJ1-1	TGTGCCAGTAGTGTGTCCCCTTACGAGGAAGCTTTCTTT	CASSVSPYEEAFF
TRBV18	TRBD1	NA	TRBJ2-7	TGTGCCAGCTCACCGGCTGCGGGACAGGGGACCTACGAGCAGTACTTC	CASSPAAGQGTYEQYF
TRBV10-2	TRBD1	NA	TRBJ2-2	TGCGCCAGTTCGACAGGGCTGACCGGGGAGCTGTTTTTT	CASSTGLTGELFF
TRBV7-3	NA	NA	TRBJ2-3	TGTGCCAGCAGCTTAAATGGGTTTGGGCTAGCAACAGATACGCAGTATTTT	CASSLNGFGLATDTQYF
TRBV6-5	TRBD1	NA	TRBJ1-2	TGTGCCAGCAGTGGGTCCAGGGGGCAATATGGCTACACCTTC	CASSGSRGQYGYTF
TRBV5-1	NA	NA	TRBJ2-5	TGCGCCAGCGGCCCCGGTCTCACAACAGGGCAAGAGACCCAGTACTTC	CASGPGLTTGQETQYF
TRBV21-1	NA	NA	TRBJ1-6	TGTGCCAGCAGCAATCCCCCCCTCAGGCCGAGGAATTCACCCCTCCACTTT	CASSNPPLRPRNSPLHF
TRBV18	NA	once	TRBJ1-1	TGTGCCAGCTCACCACCGAGTGTGGGGATGGGCACTGAAGCTTTCTTT	CASSPPSVGMGTEAFF
TRBV30	NA	NA	TRBJ2-2	TGTGCCTGGACGTATAGATTCACCGGGGAGCTGTTTTTT	CAWTYRFTGELFF
TRBV5-1	TRBD2	NA	TRBJ2-7	TGCGCCAGCAGCTTGGCTAGCGGGGGGACCTACGAGCAGTACTTC	CASSLASGGTYEQYF
TRBV5-6	TRBD2	NA	TRBJ2-1	TGTGCCAGCAGCTTGGGATGGGAACTAGCGGGGGGGCTGTATGAGCAGTTCTTC	CASSLGWELAGGLYEQFF
TRBV2	NA	NA	TRBJ2-2	TGTGCCAGCAGTGTACTCGGCGAAAGCGGGGAGCTGTTTTTT	CASSVLGESGELFF